This T cell receptor (beta chain) was recovered during a study of blood T cells in healthy people across ages. Whole-study results and caveats: A roughly linear age-dependent decrease characterized TCR beta diversity per million T cells.

A second PCR, run for about 7 to 11 cycles, used a sample-barcoded 5' primer plus a J-beta primer mix. TCRdb re-called the 5' RACE reads through MiXCR, storing one row per CDR3 protein. Of hundreds of thousands of distinct CDR3 sequences listed, roughly 30% are singletons. The germline V gene encodes CDR1 SGHVS and CDR2 FNYEAQ. V lost 5 bases, J lost 7 bases, and 10 bases stayed unmatched. This CDR3 contains 15 residues. Of note for this clonotype: Antigen: not known. A much larger clone lies one base from this, so it may be a read error.

The clonotype was recovered from a woman older than 75 in good health. The material sequenced was blood. The chain has TRBV7-6 and TRBJ2-7, with 11 positions matching TRBD2. CDR3 bases: TGTGCCAGCAGCCGGAGGTCACTAGCGGGGGATGAGCAGTACTTC. Residues: CASSRRSLAGDEQYF.